The clone carrying this T cell receptor (beta chain) has a handful of counts. No antigen is known for it. This specimen comes from a study of cytomegalovirus exposure and HLA in healthy donors. General observations from the study: According to an earlier analysis, most TCR beta V segments yielded productive rearrangements about 87% or about 30% of the time. High specificity and sensitivity for cytomegalovirus status were reported for the classifier. From TCR beta sequences, most subjects' HLA-A and HLA-B alleles were reportedly predicted accurately.

Germline loops: CDR1 SNHLY, CDR2 FYNNEI. CDR3 length: 16 residues. V lost 6 bases, J lost 8 bases, and 11 bases stayed unmatched. PCR employed 60 Vbeta and 13 Jbeta primers. Some clones are missing from TCRdb's copy, which holds only in-frame ones; the method was immunoSEQ multiplex PCR. The data hold roughly 160,000 clones, with about 75% observed a single time. Specimen: PBMCs. The chain links TRBV2 to TRBJ2-1, with 12 bases identical to TRBD1. This TCR came from a female donor in good health and CMV-seronegative. The CDR3 region has the DNA TGTGCCAGCAGGGGGGACAGGGGGCGACGTCGGGATGAGCAGTTCTTC. Translating gives CASRGDRGRRRDEQFF.